Shown below are 15 T cell receptor beta chains from a single sample sequenced in a study of naive and memory T cell subsets. Study findings and constraints: Naive repertoires, especially CD8, held a few larger clonotypes, possibly memory cells re-expressing CD45RA.

Antigens for these TCRs are unknown. Both TRBC1 and TRBC2 were covered by a beta constant-region primer of two equimolar oligonucleotides. Four rounds of PCR amplified the ligated cDNA using nested alpha and beta constant-region primers plus SP2. One entry per CDR3 protein results from TCRdb running MiXCR on the UMI-ligation and nested PCR reads. The table lists around 93,000 distinct CDR3 sequences, 11% of them singletons, with more than 0.11% in the top ten. Sequencing was done on a sample of naive CD4+ T cells from blood. The source of these receptors is a human donor in good health.

This clonotype was seen repeatedly, ten times or more. The chain recombines TRBV9 with TRBJ2-5; 9 positions match TRBD2. This CDR3 comprises 16 residues. The V and J ends lost 0 bases and 4 bases, in that order; junction bases with no gene match: 7. Germline lookup yields CDR1 SGDLS and CDR2 YYNGEE. This CDR3 is CASSVGRLAGRETQYF. Here the CDR3 DNA reads TGTGCCAGCAGCGTAGGTCGTCTAGCGGGAAGAGAGACCCAGTACTTC.

The V call is TRBV4-3, the J call TRBJ2-6; D call uncertain. Germline lookup yields CDR1 LGHNA and CDR2 YSLEER. The ends were cut back, 5 bases at V and 1 base at J, with 18 bases in the middle. This CDR3 is 18 amino acids long. CDR3 coding DNA: TGCGCCAGCAGCTCCTACCCCGGACGCAAGTCTGGGGCCAACGTCCTGACTTTC. Protein sequence: CASSSYPGRKSGANVLTF.

This chain connects TRBV2 to TRBJ1-1; 8 bases fit TRBD1. The germline gives CDR1 SNHLY, CDR2 FYNNEI. The ends lost 10 bases at V and 1 base at J; junction bases unmatched: 11. The CDR3 is made up of 15 amino acids. CDR3 nucleotide sequence: TGTGCCACCAATGACCCGGGACAGGCGAACACTGAAGCTTTCTTT. This gives the protein CATNDPGQANTEAFF.

In its sample, this clonotype was seen a few times. This chain links TRBV6-4 with TRBJ1-2; unclear D gene. CDR1 is MRHNA, CDR2 SNTAGT, per germline. The ends were cut back, 2 bases at V and 11 bases at J, with 9 bases in the middle. The CDR3 runs 11 residues. The CDR3 spells CASSDGRLYTF. The CDR3 DNA is TGTGCCAGCAGTGACGGAAGACTTTACACCTTC.

The sample holds many counts of this clonotype. The V gene is TRBV24-1, the J gene TRBJ2-3; 7 bases match TRBD1. The CDR3 is 15 amino acids. J lost 4 bases, V lost 4 bases, and 7 bases had no gene match. Per germline, CDR1 KGHDR and CDR2 SFDVKD. This chain's CDR3 is CATSDPRQGPDTQYF. The CDR3 DNA reads TGTGCCACCAGTGACCCACGACAGGGCCCAGATACGCAGTATTTT.

In this sample, this clonotype turned up many times. This chain joins TRBV12-3 or TRBV12-4 and TRBJ2-2; D unclear. There are 16 residues in the CDR3. Trimming shortened V by 2 bases and J by 3 bases, and 13 bases separated the two germline ends. DNA of the CDR3: TGTGCCAGCAGTTTATTCGGGTTGCAGGACACCGGGGAGCTGTTTTTT. This encodes CASSLFGLQDTGELFF.

The table lists this clonotype with a few counts. The rearrangement links TRBV18 to TRBJ1-6, with a weak D call TRBD1 (6 bases). The V end was cut by 3 bases, the J end by 8 bases, with 14 bases between. The germline CDR1 and CDR2 sequences are KGHSH and LQKENI. This CDR3 spans 15 amino acids. The CDR3 coding sequence is TGTGCCAGCTCACCCCTGGCGGGGGGCGATTCACCCCTCCACTTT. Translating it yields CASSPLAGGDSPLHF.

This clonotype was counted only a few times. The chain uses TRBV6-2 or TRBV6-3 and TRBJ2-5; D not resolved. Looked up from germline, CDR1 is MNHEY and CDR2 is SVGEGT. This CDR3 region has 11 residues. Trimming cost V 6 bases and J 5 bases, with 7 bases left between them. CDR3 amino acids: CASSNGETQYF. The CDR3 DNA is TGTGCCAGCAGCAACGGGGAGACCCAGTACTTC.

The chain employs TRBV5-6 and TRBJ1-1, with D possibly matching TRBD1 (5 bases). The V gene's germline CDR1 is SGHDT and CDR2 YYEEEE. The CDR3 consists of 15 residues. V lost 4 bases, J lost 4 bases, and 17 bases lay in between. Here the CDR3 reads CASSPRRGASTEAFF. The CDR3 region has the DNA TGTGCCAGCAGCCCCCGAAGGGGCGCGAGCACTGAAGCTTTCTTT.

CDR3 nucleotide sequence: TGTGCCAGCAGTGCTGCCCGGGGAGCTGGGACTGAAGCTTTCTTT. This gives the protein CASSAARGAGTEAFF. The chain joins TRBV2 to TRBJ1-1; D uncertain. V was shortened by 4 bases and J by 5 bases, with 17 bases between the two germline ends. The CDR3 length is 15 residues. Per germline, CDR1 SNHLY and CDR2 FYNNEI.

This chain joins TRBV2 and TRBJ2-7; D call uncertain. V shed 1 base and J shed 4 bases, with 14 bases lying between them. The germline V gene encodes CDR1 SNHLY and CDR2 FYNNEI. The CDR3 covers 15 residues. The CDR3 nucleotides are TGTGCCAGCAGTGAAGTCCAGCCAGGTCGGTACGAGCAGTACTTC. This translates into CASSEVQPGRYEQYF.

The chain combines TRBV28 with TRBJ2-5; TRBD1 might be the D (5 bases). The CDR3 runs to 13 residues. Germline CDR1 is MDHEN and CDR2 is SYDVKM. DNA for the CDR3: TGTGCAACCAGGGCAGGTACCTTCCAGACCCAGTACTTC. This encodes CATRAGTFQTQYF.

Only a few counts were recorded for this clonotype. This rearrangement joins TRBV29-1 to TRBJ2-7, with 7 bases aligning to TRBD2. This CDR3 region has 16 residues. Germline-derived CDR1 and CDR2 are SQVTM and ANQGSEA. Losses at the gene ends were 0 bases for V and 0 bases for J; bases not matched to a gene: 8. The CDR3 sequence is CSVEDGPSGSSYEQYF. The CDR3 DNA follows: TGCAGCGTTGAAGATGGGCCTAGCGGAAGCTCCTACGAGCAGTACTTC.

Only a few counts were recorded for this clonotype. This sequence joins TRBV20-1 and TRBJ2-1; D gene uncertain. The CDR3 length is 12 residues. From germline, CDR1 is DFQATT and CDR2 SNEGSKA (reference sequence). The germline V and J ends were trimmed by 6 bases and 7 bases, with 13 bases remaining between them. The CDR3 sequence is CSARTDWNEQFF. The CDR3 DNA follows: TGCAGTGCCAGAACTGATTGGAATGAGCAGTTCTTC.

Of note for this clonotype: Being one base from a much bigger clone, this may be a read error. The rearrangement links TRBV6-1 to TRBJ1-1; D is uncertain. The CDR3 consists of 13 residues. CDR1 is MNHNS, CDR2 SASEGT, per germline. CDR3 nucleotides: TGTGCCGGCAGTGAATCCATGAACACTGAAGCTTTCTTT. It is translated as CAGSESMNTEAFF.